The 19 T cell receptor beta chains presented below share a single source sample, sequenced in a study of blood T cell repertoires in COVID-19. TCRdb keeps only in-frame clones here, not all; method: immunoSEQ multiplex PCR. Altogether roughly 300,000 clones are present, 87% being singletons, with the ten largest covering around 8%. Material: peripheral blood. Every receptor here comes from a woman in her forties or fifties who had recovered from COVID-19.

V gene TRBV27 combines with J gene TRBJ2-7, with 10 bases matching TRBD2. J gave up 2 bases and V 7 bases, and 5 bases lay outside the gene matches. The CDR3 consists of 14 residues. Germline V gene data show CDR1 as MNHEY and CDR2 as SMNVEV (reference sequence). CDR3 DNA sequence: TGTGCCAGCACAAGGACTAGCGGAACCTACGAGCAGTACTTC. As protein: CASTRTSGTYEQYF.

The rearrangement joins TRBV7-6 to TRBJ2-1, with TRBD2 matching over 10 bases. CDR3 length: 15 residues. Losses at the gene ends were 6 bases for V and 4 bases for J; bases not matched to a gene: 6. The V gene's germline CDR1 is SGHVS and CDR2 FNYEAQ. This chain's CDR3 is CASSPIAGGYNEQFF. The CDR3 DNA sequence: TGTGCCAGCAGTCCTATAGCGGGAGGTTACAATGAGCAGTTCTTC.

This rearrangement joins TRBV29-1 to TRBJ2-5; D is possibly TRBD2 (6 bases). Looked up from germline, CDR1 is SQVTM and CDR2 is ANQGSEA. V lost 6 bases and J lost 1, with 21 bases in between. CDR3 length: 16 residues. This CDR3 reads CSVGGLVWEVQETQYF. DNA of the CDR3: TGCAGCGTGGGCGGTTTAGTTTGGGAGGTCCAAGAGACCCAGTACTTC. Full variable domain (missing parts from reference TRBV29-1 and TRBJ2-5): SAVISQKPSRDICQRGTSLTIQCQVDSQVTMMFWYRQQPGQSLTLIATANQGSEATYESGFVIDKFPISRPNLTFSTLTVSNMSPEDSSIYLCSVGGLVWEVQETQYFGPGTRLLVL.

This sequence joins TRBV27 and TRBJ2-2, with a possible D match to TRBD2 (5 bases). V shed 3 bases and J shed 4 bases, with 9 bases lying between them. CDR3 size: 14 residues. CDR1 and CDR2 from the germline V gene are MNHEY and SMNVEV (reference sequence). The CDR3 here is CASSFRDPTGELFF. The CDR3 DNA reads TGTGCCAGCAGTTTCCGGGATCCCACCGGGGAGCTGTTTTTT.

This clone came up once. The V gene is TRBV7-2, the J gene TRBJ1-3, with D tentatively TRBD1 (6 bases). Germline CDR1 is SGHTA and CDR2 is FQGNSA. V was clipped by 8 bases and J by 0 bases, with 11 bases between them. CDR3 size: 14 residues. The CDR3 loop is CASQGLSSGNTIYF. The CDR3 bases are TGTGCCAGCCAGGGGCTAAGCTCTGGAAACACCATATATTTT.

The J gene is TRBJ2-7, the V gene TRBV7-2, with TRBD2 identical over 11 bases. The CDR3 spans 21 residues. Germline V lookup: CDR1 SGHTA, CDR2 FQGNSA. J was trimmed by 0 bases and V by 0 bases; bases with no gene match: 16. The CDR3 loop is CASSLAWFRASGRTSSYEQYF. The CDR3 region has the DNA TGTGCCAGCAGCTTAGCTTGGTTTAGGGCTAGCGGGAGGACAAGCTCCTACGAGCAGTACTTC.

This clone came up many times. The chain is built from TRBV30 and TRBJ1-3, with D possibly being TRBD1 (5 bases). V lost 1 base to trimming and J lost 4 bases, with 8 bases between them. There are 13 residues in the CDR3. From germline, CDR1 is GTSNPN and CDR2 SVGIG (reference sequence). CDR3 in DNA: TGTGCCTGGAGTGAGGGGTACGGAAACACCATATATTTT. It specifies CAWSEGYGNTIYF. Full variable domain (missing parts from reference TRBV30 and TRBJ1-3): SQTIHQWPATLVQPVGSPLSLECTVEGTSNPNLYWYRQAAGRGLQLLFYSVGIGQISSEVPQNLSASRPQDRQFILSSKKLLLSDSGFYLCAWSEGYGNTIYFGEGSWLTVV.

This chain joins TRBV2 and TRBJ2-2, with D possibly matching TRBD1 (6 bases). V shed 5 bases and J shed 4 bases, with 8 bases lying between them. The CDR3 is made up of 13 amino acids. Germline-derived CDR1 and CDR2 are SNHLY and FYNNEI. CDR3 DNA sequence: TGTGCCAGCAGTAACAGGGCCACCGGGGAGCTGTTTTTT. Translating gives CASSNRATGELFF.

V is TRBV19 and J is TRBJ1-1, with D unclear. V was trimmed by 1 base and J by 1 base, leaving 7 bases between them. The CDR3 is made up of 14 amino acids. Germline lookup yields CDR1 LNHDA and CDR2 SQIVND (reference sequence). The CDR3: CASSIGAPNTEAFF. In nucleotides, the CDR3 is TGTGCCAGTAGTATAGGGGCTCCGAACACTGAAGCTTTCTTT.

V and J are TRBV6-5 and TRBJ1-2, with TRBD1 as a possible D gene (5 bases). V lost 2 bases to trimming and J lost 8 bases, with 18 bases between them. This CDR3 is 15 amino acids long. Germline V gene data show CDR1 as MNHEY and CDR2 as SVGAGI. The CDR3 loop is CASSYHGQRGGGYTF. The CDR3 DNA reads as TGTGCCAGCAGTTACCATGGGCAAAGGGGAGGAGGCTACACCTTC.

A single count supports this clone. The chain uses TRBV30 and TRBJ2-7; TRBD1 or TRBD2 may be the D gene (5 bases each). The CDR3 has 13 residues. The V and J ends lost 7 bases and 0 bases respectively, with 13 bases between them. CDR1 GTSNPN and CDR2 SVGIG come from the germline V gene (reference sequence). The CDR3 nucleotides read TGTGCCTCGGGACCGGGTGGCTCCTACGAGCAGTACTTC. Protein sequence: CASGPGGSYEQYF.

This clone was picked up a small number of times. The rearrangement joins TRBV7-9 to TRBJ2-7, with D perhaps matching TRBD2 (6 bases). The germline V gene has CDR1 SEHNR and CDR2 FQNEAQ (reference sequence). CDR3 length: 14 amino acids. V gave up 3 bases and J gave up 2 bases, with 11 bases separating them. CDR3 sequence (DNA): TGTGCCAGCAGCTTTCGGGGGACGCCCTACGAGCAGTACTTC. It is translated as CASSFRGTPYEQYF.

The gene calls are TRBV28 and TRBJ2-5; 10 bases map to TRBD2. The junction had 7 bases not matched to a gene; V was cut back by 8 bases and J by 4 bases. CDR1 is MDHEN, CDR2 SYDVKM, per germline. This CDR3 has 14 amino acids. The chain's CDR3 is CASGSGGAGETQYF. DNA for the CDR3: TGTGCCAGCGGGAGCGGGGGGGCAGGAGAGACCCAGTACTTC.

The chain uses TRBV5-1 and TRBJ2-7; D remains ambiguous. Deletions cut 0 bases from V and 3 bases from J, with 13 bases between. The CDR3 runs to 15 residues. Looked up from germline, CDR1 is SGHRS and CDR2 is YFSETQ. The CDR3 loop is CASSLAHGYGYEQYF. In DNA form, the CDR3 reads TGCGCCAGCAGCTTGGCCCACGGGTATGGCTACGAGCAGTACTTC.

The CDR3 sequence: CASSNPGGGGGYEQYF. The CDR3 DNA is TGTGCCAGCAGCAACCCCGGGGGGGGAGGGGGCTACGAGCAGTACTTC. The V gene is TRBV5-4, the J gene TRBJ2-7; 8 nucleotides match TRBD2. Trimming cost V 4 bases and J 3 bases; bases outside gene matches: 12. The CDR3 contains 16 residues. Germline assignment: CDR1 SGHNT and CDR2 YYREEE (reference sequence).

The chain carries TRBV6-2 or TRBV6-3 and TRBJ1-1; D remains ambiguous. Germline assignment: CDR1 MNHEY and CDR2 SVGEGT. The CDR3 is 16 residues long. Between the trimmed V and J ends, which lost 5 bases and 2 bases, there was a span of 18 bases. CDR3 nucleotides: TGTGCCAGCAGTCTTTTCTATGCGAGGAGAAACACTGAAGCTTTCTTT. Its translation is CASSLFYARRNTEAFF.

The CDR3 DNA reads TGCGCCAGCAGTGGGACAGGGAGGATTCCTGAAGCTTTCTTT. Amino acid sequence: CASSGTGRIPEAFF. The rearrangement uses TRBV10-2 and TRBJ1-1; TRBD1 agrees at 8 bases. J lost 6 bases, V lost 4 bases, and 7 bases had no gene match. This CDR3 comprises 14 residues. Germline CDR1 and CDR2: WSHSY and SAAADI.

The chain recombines TRBV5-8 with TRBJ2-1; 9 nucleotides agree with TRBD1. The CDR3 has 15 amino acids. V dropped 4 bases and J dropped 2; count of bases not matched to a gene: 4. CDR1 SGHTS and CDR2 YDEGEE come from the germline V gene. The CDR3 protein is CASSKGQGPYNEQFF. The CDR3 coding sequence is TGTGCCAGCAGCAAGGGACAGGGTCCCTACAATGAGCAGTTCTTC.

The rearrangement uses TRBV19 and TRBJ2-1; tentative D call: TRBD2 (6 bases). The CDR3 is made up of 15 amino acids. Germline CDR1 reads LNHDA; CDR2 reads SQIVND (reference sequence). The ends were cut back, 1 base at V and 10 bases at J, with 17 bases in the middle. CDR3 bases: TGTGCCAGTAGTATAGTCGGACCGCGGGGACGGGAGCAGTTCTTC. This translates into CASSIVGPRGREQFF.